The 10 T cell receptor beta chains in this list originate from one sample, sequenced in a study of cytomegalovirus exposure and HLA in healthy donors. Clones were sequenced by immunoSEQ multiplex PCR, and TCRdb holds only the in-frame ones, with some missing. The sample yields 70,000 to 75,000 clones, about 94% seen once. Input material: PBMCs. The receptors shown here come from a man aged 18 to 29 in good health and CMV-seropositive.

The rearrangement uses TRBV10-3 and TRBJ2-1; 14 positions match TRBD2. V trimming: 6 bases; J trimming: 0 bases; junction bases outside the gene matches: 4. Germline loops: CDR1 ENHRY, CDR2 SYGVKD. The CDR3 has 17 amino acids. The CDR3 reads CAIRGTSGSPSYNEQFF. CDR3 nucleotide sequence: TGTGCCATCAGAGGGACTAGCGGGAGCCCCTCCTACAATGAGCAGTTCTTC.

The chain carries TRBV7-2 and TRBJ1-1; D not certain. The V and J ends lost 3 bases and 9 bases respectively, with 14 bases between them. Looked up from germline, CDR1 is SGHTA and CDR2 is FQGNSA. This CDR3 region has 13 residues. The CDR3 region has the DNA TGTGCCAGCAGCTTCCCGTGGGAGCACCAAGCTTTCTTT. It codes for CASSFPWEHQAFF.

The chain combines TRBV11-2 with TRBJ2-7; TRBD1 aligns across 8 bases. The junction had 8 bases not matched to a gene; V was cut back by 2 bases and J by 5 bases. This CDR3 contains 15 residues. Germline V CDR1 and CDR2: SGHAT, FQNNGV. CDR3 region: CASSLQGALIDEQYF. The CDR3 nucleotides read TGTGCCAGCAGCTTACAGGGGGCGCTTATCGACGAGCAGTACTTC.

The DNA for the CDR3 is TGTGCCACGCAAGGACAGAGCTCCTACAATGAGCAGTTCTTC. Its protein product is CATQGQSSYNEQFF. The chain carries TRBV10-3 and TRBJ2-1, with D possibly being TRBD1 (6 bases). V lost 10 bases to trimming and J lost 0 bases, with 13 bases between them. Germline V lookup: CDR1 ENHRY, CDR2 SYGVKD. The CDR3 runs 14 residues.

The chain carries TRBV6-4 and TRBJ2-1; 10 nucleotides match TRBD2. This CDR3 comprises 14 residues. Per germline, CDR1 MRHNA and CDR2 SNTAGT. Trimming took 3 bases from V and 8 from J; bases not matched to a gene: 4. The CDR3 is CASSESGLADEQFF. CDR3 nucleotides: TGTGCCAGCAGTGAATCCGGACTAGCGGATGAGCAGTTCTTC.

This clone occurred once. This chain uses TRBV9 with TRBJ2-1; possible D gene TRBD2, 6 bases. Trimming stripped 7 bases from V and 0 bases from J, with 20 bases between. From germline, CDR1 is SGDLS and CDR2 YYNGEE. This CDR3 contains 17 residues. The CDR3 reads CASGGLHGVSSYNEQFF. The CDR3 nucleotides read TGTGCCAGCGGGGGACTTCATGGCGTTAGCTCCTACAATGAGCAGTTCTTC.

This clone was counted between two and nine times. This chain joins TRBV27 and TRBJ2-1; D is possibly TRBD1 (5 bases). The CDR3 totals 13 residues. CDR1 and CDR2 from the germline V gene are MNHEY and SMNVEV (reference sequence). Trimming took off 8 bases at V and 2 bases at J, with 10 bases between the two ends. The CDR3 loop reads CASGDSPYNEQFF. The CDR3 DNA follows: TGTGCCAGCGGCGACAGTCCCTACAATGAGCAGTTCTTC.

J is TRBJ1-2 and V is TRBV7-9; D perhaps matches TRBD1 (5 bases). V was clipped by 0 bases and J by 10 bases, with 15 bases between them. Germline V gene data show CDR1 as SEHNR and CDR2 as FQNEAQ (reference sequence). The CDR3 spans 14 residues. In nucleotides, the CDR3 is TGTGCCAGCAGCTTAGCAGGGACCTGGGACTTCTACACCTTC. Amino acids: CASSLAGTWDFYTF.

V usage is TRBV6-5 and J usage is TRBJ2-1; D unclear. With 5 bases removed from V and 16 bases from J, the gap between germline ends came to 18 bases. Germline V lookup: CDR1 MNHEY, CDR2 SVGAGI. This CDR3 comprises 12 residues. The CDR3 loop is CASSRTRNVYFF. The CDR3 nucleotides read TGTGCCAGCAGTAGAACCAGGAATGTTTATTTCTTC.

The chain couples TRBV6-4 to TRBJ2-7, with TRBD1 identical over 9 bases. The J segment lost 1 base and the V segment lost 3 bases, leaving 1 base of the junction unmatched. Germline values: CDR1 MRHNA, CDR2 SNTAGT. This CDR3 is built from 14 residues. DNA for the CDR3: TGTGCCAGCAGTGAGGGACAGGGTTCCTACGAGCAGTACTTC. Its translation is CASSEGQGSYEQYF.